These 13 T cell receptor beta chains share one sample of origin, sequenced in a study of breast tumors, draining lymph nodes, adjacent tissues. TCRdb re-called the multiplex PCR reads through MiXCR, storing one row per CDR3 protein. The sample holds under 350,000 distinct CDR3 sequences, over 25% seen once. Breast cancer patients provided tissue from their axillary draining lymph nodes. Sequenced input: axillary lymph node tissue. These receptors all come from a female donor with breast cancer. Some clones in this sample may be carry-over from other donors' samples.

This clonotype was observed at least ten times. The chain combines TRBV5-1 with TRBJ1-6; D is unresolved. The ends were cut back, 0 bases at V and 7 bases at J, with 11 bases in the middle. CDR1 is SGHRS, CDR2 YFSETQ, per germline. The CDR3 has 15 residues. CDR3 loop: CASSLVVGTNSPLHF. CDR3 sequence (DNA): TGCGCCAGCAGCTTGGTGGTCGGCACGAATTCACCCCTCCACTTT. Full variable domain (outside the CDR3, taken from reference TRBV5-1 and TRBJ1-6): KAGVTQTPRYLIKTRGQQVTLSCSPISGHRSVSWYQQTPGQGLQFLFEYFSETQRNKGNFPGRFSGRQFSNSRSEMNVSTLELGDSALYLCASSLVVGTNSPLHFGNGTRLTVT.

V and J are TRBV5-1 and TRBJ2-5; 7 bases are a match to TRBD1. The V gene's germline CDR1 is SGHRS and CDR2 YFSETQ. With V trimmed by 3 bases and J by 8 bases, 10 bases remained unmatched. CDR3 length: 14 residues. Here the CDR3 DNA reads TGCGCCAGCAGCTATTGGGACAGTGGGGACACCCAGTACTTC. Amino acid sequence: CASSYWDSGDTQYF.

About this clonotype: This may come from a read error, since a much larger clone is one base off. The V gene is TRBV3-1, the J gene TRBJ2-5; D call uncertain. CDR1 and CDR2 (germline): LGHDT, YNNKEL (reference sequence). V lost 1 base and J 4 bases, leaving 4 bases between the germline ends. The CDR3 is made up of 12 amino acids. The CDR3 DNA sequence: TGTGCCAGCAGCCAAGCGACAGAGACCCAGTACTTC. Translated, it gives CASSQATETQYF.

The gene calls are TRBV5-1 and TRBJ2-4; 8 positions agree with TRBD1. The V and J ends lost 0 bases and 9 bases, in that order; junction bases with no gene match: 11. This CDR3 region has 16 residues. The germline CDR1 and CDR2 sequences are SGHRS and YFSETQ. The CDR3 coding sequence is TGCGCCAGCAGCTTGGTTGCAGGGGGCATCGGAAGCATTCAGTACTTC. As protein: CASSLVAGGIGSIQYF.

This clonotype was counted many times. This rearrangement joins TRBV11-3 to TRBJ2-2, with 12 positions matching TRBD1. V gave up 0 bases and J gave up 6 bases; unmatched junction bases: 17. The CDR3 loop spans 21 amino acids. CDR1 SGHNT and CDR2 YENEEA come from the germline V gene. DNA of the CDR3: TGTGCCAGCAGCTTAGATCGGCAAACGCGATCCGGGACAGGGGGCCCCGGGGAGCTGTTTTTT. It codes for CASSLDRQTRSGTGGPGELFF.

The CDR3 loop is CASSLEGRTSGAETYEHF. CDR3 bases: TGTGCCAGCAGCTTGGAAGGGCGGACTAGCGGGGCTGAAACCTACGAGCATTTT. This chain links TRBV5-6 with TRBJ1-5, with D possibly TRBD1 on 5 matching bases. Germline values: CDR1 SGHDT, CDR2 YYEEEE. Trimming removed 0 bases from V and 14 bases from J, with 30 bases in between. The CDR3 sequence is 18 residues long.

CDR3 protein: CASSPAGGDGYTF. CDR3 DNA sequence: TGTGCCAGCAGTCCCGCAGGGGGCGATGGCTACACCTTC. The chain is built from TRBV27 and TRBJ1-2; 8 bases align to TRBD1. Germline values: CDR1 MNHEY, CDR2 SMNVEV (reference sequence). V shed 5 bases and J 6 bases; nucleotides not matched to a gene: 5. The CDR3 contains 13 residues.

V and J are TRBV20-1 and TRBJ2-1; the match to TRBD2 covers 12 bases. Germline loops: CDR1 DFQATT, CDR2 SNEGSKA (reference sequence). The ends lost 5 bases at V and 6 bases at J; junction bases unmatched: 5. The CDR3 is 14 residues long. In nucleotides, the CDR3 is TGCAGTGCTGACGGGACTAGCGGGCTCAATGAGCAGTTCTTC. Its protein is CSADGTSGLNEQFF.

This clonotype occurred many times. This chain connects TRBV19 to TRBJ1-4; TRBD1 matches at 7 bases. V gave up 5 bases and J gave up 2 bases; unmatched junction bases: 5. The CDR3 is 15 residues long. The germline V gene has CDR1 LNHDA and CDR2 SQIVND (reference sequence). This CDR3 reads CASSVRQGTNEKLFF. The CDR3, as DNA: TGTGCCAGTAGTGTAAGACAGGGTACTAATGAAAAACTGTTTTTT.

This chain uses TRBV19 with TRBJ1-1; D gene ambiguous. Trimming cost V 2 bases and J 8 bases, with 24 bases left between them. Germline CDR1 is LNHDA and CDR2 is SQIVND (reference sequence). The length of the CDR3 is 17 residues. CDR3 residues: CASSISLGILDAREAFF. CDR3 nucleotides: TGTGCCAGTAGTATATCCTTGGGGATCCTCGACGCTCGAGAAGCTTTCTTT.

The V and J genes are TRBV29-1 and TRBJ2-7, with 12 bases identical to TRBD2. CDR3 length equals 13 residues. After removal of 6 bases from V and 6 bases from J, the junction contained 6 bases not matched to a gene. From germline, CDR1 is SQVTM and CDR2 ANQGSEA. The CDR3 here is CSVIGLAGSEQYF. Here the CDR3 DNA reads TGCAGCGTGATTGGACTAGCGGGATCCGAGCAGTACTTC.

In this sample, this clonotype turned up a few times. The rearrangement joins TRBV6-5 to TRBJ2-7; TRBD2 is a possible D gene (5 bases). Germline CDR1 MNHEY, CDR2 SVGAGI. The V end lost 5 bases, the J end lost 2 bases, and 13 bases lay between the germline ends. CDR3 length: 14 amino acids. The CDR3 loop reads CASSPSLGTYEQYF. The CDR3 nucleotides are TGTGCCAGCAGTCCCTCCCTCGGGACCTACGAGCAGTACTTC.

This clonotype has ten or more counts. V usage is TRBV30 and J usage is TRBJ2-7, with D perhaps matching TRBD1 (6 bases). Trimming removed 0 bases at V and 5 bases at J, with 8 bases between. This CDR3 has 12 amino acids. CDR1 and CDR2 (germline): GTSNPN, SVGIG (reference sequence). The CDR3 protein is CAWSVQGNEQYF. The CDR3 region has the DNA TGTGCCTGGAGTGTACAGGGTAACGAGCAGTACTTC.